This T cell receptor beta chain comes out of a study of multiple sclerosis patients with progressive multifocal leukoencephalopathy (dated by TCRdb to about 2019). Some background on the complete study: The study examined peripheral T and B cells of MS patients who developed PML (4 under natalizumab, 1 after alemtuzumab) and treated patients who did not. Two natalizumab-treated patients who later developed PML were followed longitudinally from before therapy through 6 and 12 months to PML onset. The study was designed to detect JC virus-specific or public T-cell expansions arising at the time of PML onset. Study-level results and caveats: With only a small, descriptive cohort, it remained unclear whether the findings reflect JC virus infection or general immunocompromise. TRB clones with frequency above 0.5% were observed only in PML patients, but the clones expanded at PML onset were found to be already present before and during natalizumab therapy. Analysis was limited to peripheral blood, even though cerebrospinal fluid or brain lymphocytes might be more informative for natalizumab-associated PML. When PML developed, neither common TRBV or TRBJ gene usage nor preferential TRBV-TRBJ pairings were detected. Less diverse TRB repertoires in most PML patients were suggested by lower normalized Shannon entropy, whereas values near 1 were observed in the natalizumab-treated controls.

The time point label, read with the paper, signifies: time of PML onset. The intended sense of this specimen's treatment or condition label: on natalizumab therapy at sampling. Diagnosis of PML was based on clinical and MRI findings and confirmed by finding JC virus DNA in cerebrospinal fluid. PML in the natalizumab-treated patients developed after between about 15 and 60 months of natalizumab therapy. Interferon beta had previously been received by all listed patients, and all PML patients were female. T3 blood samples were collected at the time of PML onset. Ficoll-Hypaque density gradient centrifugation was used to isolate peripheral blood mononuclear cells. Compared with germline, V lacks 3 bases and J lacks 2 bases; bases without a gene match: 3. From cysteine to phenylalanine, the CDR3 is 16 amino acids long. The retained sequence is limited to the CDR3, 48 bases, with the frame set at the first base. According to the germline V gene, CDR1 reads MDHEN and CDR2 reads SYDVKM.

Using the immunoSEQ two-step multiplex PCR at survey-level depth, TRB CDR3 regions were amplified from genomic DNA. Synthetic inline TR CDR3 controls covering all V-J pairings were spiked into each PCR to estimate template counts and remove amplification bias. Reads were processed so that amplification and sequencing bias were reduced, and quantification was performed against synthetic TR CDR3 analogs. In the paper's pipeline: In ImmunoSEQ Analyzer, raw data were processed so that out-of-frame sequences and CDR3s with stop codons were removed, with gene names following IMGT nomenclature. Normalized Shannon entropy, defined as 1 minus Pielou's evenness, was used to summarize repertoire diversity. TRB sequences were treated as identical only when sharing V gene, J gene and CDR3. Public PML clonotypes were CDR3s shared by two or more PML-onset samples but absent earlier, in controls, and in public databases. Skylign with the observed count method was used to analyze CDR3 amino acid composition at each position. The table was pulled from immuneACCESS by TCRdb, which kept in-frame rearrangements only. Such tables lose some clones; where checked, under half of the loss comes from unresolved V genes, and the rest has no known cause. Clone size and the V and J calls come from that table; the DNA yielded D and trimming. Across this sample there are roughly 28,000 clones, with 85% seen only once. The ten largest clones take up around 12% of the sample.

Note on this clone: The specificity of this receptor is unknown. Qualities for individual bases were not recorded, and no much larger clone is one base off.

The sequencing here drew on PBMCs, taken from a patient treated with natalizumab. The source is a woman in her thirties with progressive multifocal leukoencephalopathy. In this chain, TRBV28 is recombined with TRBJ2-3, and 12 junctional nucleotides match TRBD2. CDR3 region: CASSFGLAGYTDTQYF. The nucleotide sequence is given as TGTGCCAGCAGTTTCGGACTAGCGGGGTACACAGATACGCAGTATTTT.